These 26 T cell receptor beta chains were all obtained from the same sample, sequenced in a study of T cell changes during pregnancy in multiple sclerosis. Generated by immunoSEQ multiplex PCR, the TCRdb table keeps only in-frame clones and is missing some. The top ten hold about 4.5% of the sample, which has 70,000 to 100,000 clones, 90% to 95% seen once. The sequencing here drew on peripheral blood, taken in the first trimester of pregnancy. Receptors were obtained from a female donor with multiple sclerosis, enrolled in a pregnancy study.

V is TRBV9 and J is TRBJ1-2; TRBD1 matches 11 bases. CDR1 and CDR2 (germline): SGDLS, YYNGEE. The junction had 13 bases not matched to a gene; V was cut back by 4 bases and J by 5 bases. The CDR3 has 17 residues. This chain's CDR3 is CASSPRTGGAEVYGYTF. As DNA, the CDR3 is TGTGCCAGCAGCCCGAGGACAGGGGGCGCGGAAGTATATGGCTACACCTTC.

The chain couples TRBV7-8 to TRBJ1-2; TRBD1 might be the D (5 bases). V dropped 2 bases and J dropped 9 bases, with 13 bases sitting between them. This CDR3 spans 13 amino acids. Germline CDR1 and CDR2: SGHVS and FQNEAQ. CDR3 sequence reads: CASSLYGGGSYTF. The CDR3 DNA follows: TGTGCCAGCAGCTTATATGGGGGGGGTAGCTACACCTTC.

The CDR3 region has the DNA TGTGCCAGCACGATATCCCTACAGGGAGGGCCACTCCACTTT. Translated, it gives CASTISLQGGPLHF. This chain connects TRBV28 to TRBJ1-6, with D possibly being TRBD1 (6 bases). Germline CDR1 and CDR2: MDHEN and SYDVKM. The V and J ends lost 7 bases and 16 bases respectively, with 23 bases between them. CDR3 length: 14 residues.

The rearrangement links TRBV6-1 to TRBJ2-7; D is uncertain. CDR3 length equals 12 residues. Trimming left V 3 bases short and J 5 bases short, with 8 bases between. Germline V gene data show CDR1 as MNHNS and CDR2 as SASEGT. Here the CDR3 reads CASSDSRDEQYF. For the CDR3, the DNA is TGTGCCAGCAGTGACAGCCGGGACGAGCAGTACTTC.

The V gene is TRBV18, the J gene TRBJ1-4; D gene ambiguous. V dropped 2 bases and J dropped 7 bases, with 20 bases sitting between them. Germline CDR1 is KGHSH and CDR2 is LQKENI. CDR3 length: 17 amino acids. The chain's CDR3 is CASSPTSGAYGGEKLFF. The CDR3 nucleotides are TGTGCCAGCTCACCAACGTCCGGAGCTTACGGAGGTGAAAAACTGTTTTTT.

V is TRBV9 and J is TRBJ2-3, with 9 bases fitting TRBD2. There are 18 residues in the CDR3. The trim removed 3 bases at V and 0 bases at J, leaving 11 bases unmatched. Germline values: CDR1 SGDLS, CDR2 YYNGEE. CDR3 bases: TGTGCCAGCAGCGGGAGAGCGGGGGGATTGATAAGCACAGATACGCAGTATTTT. This translates into CASSGRAGGLISTDTQYF.

The chain recombines TRBV6-1 with TRBJ1-1; the match to TRBD1 covers 10 bases. Trimming at V came to 1 base and at J to 3 bases, leaving 2 bases not matched to a gene. From germline, CDR1 is MNHNS and CDR2 SASEGT. This CDR3 comprises 15 residues. This CDR3 is CASSEGTGGHTEAFF. CDR3 nucleotide sequence: TGTGCCAGCAGTGAAGGGACAGGGGGTCACACTGAAGCTTTCTTT.

The J gene is TRBJ2-1, the V gene TRBV6-1, with 9 bases lining up with TRBD2. V lost 6 bases and J lost 4; bases outside the gene matches: 7. Germline V lookup: CDR1 MNHNS, CDR2 SASEGT. CDR3 size: 15 residues. The CDR3 coding sequence is TGTGCCAGCAGCTTCTTAGCGGGGGAATACAATGAGCAGTTCTTC. Amino acids: CASSFLAGEYNEQFF.

The gene calls are TRBV6-1 and TRBJ1-1; tentatively, D is TRBD1 (5 bases). This CDR3 comprises 14 residues. Looked up from germline, CDR1 is MNHNS and CDR2 is SASEGT. V dropped 3 bases and J dropped 6 bases, with 14 bases sitting between them. The CDR3 loop is CASSDSGGYSEAFF. The CDR3 bases are TGTGCCAGCAGTGACTCGGGGGGTTATTCTGAAGCTTTCTTT.

The J gene is TRBJ1-6, the V gene TRBV27, with D maybe TRBD1 (5 bases). The CDR3 consists of 14 residues. Trimming left V 5 bases short and J 6 bases short, with 11 bases between. Germline CDR1 MNHEY, CDR2 SMNVEV (reference sequence). Here the CDR3 DNA reads TGTGCCAGCAGTCAAGGGGTGGGTAATTCACCCCTCCACTTT. Translating it yields CASSQGVGNSPLHF.

The chain combines TRBV25-1 with TRBJ2-1; D is perhaps TRBD2 (6 bases). In germline, CDR1 is MGHDK, CDR2 SYGVNS. The CDR3 sequence is 13 residues long. Trimming pared 5 bases from V and 8 bases from J, leaving 13 bases between. CDR3 sequence: CASSPPWGDEQFF. CDR3 bases: TGTGCCAGCAGTCCACCTTGGGGGGATGAGCAGTTCTTC. The whole variable domain, remainder taken from reference TRBV25-1 and TRBJ2-1, is EADIYQTPRYLVIGTGKKITLECSQTMGHDKMYWYQQDPGMELHLIHYSYGVNSTEKGDLSSESTVSRIRTEHFPLTLESARPSHTSQYLCASSPPWGDEQFFGPGTRLTVL.

This clone has just one count. The chain has TRBV7-8 and TRBJ1-2; D might be TRBD1 (6 bases). V lost 7 bases and J 2 bases, leaving 14 bases between the germline ends. This CDR3 is 14 amino acids long. Germline V gene sequence: CDR1 SGHVS, CDR2 FQNEAQ. The chain's CDR3 is CASTLQGSNYGYTF. The CDR3 coding sequence is TGTGCCAGCACCCTACAGGGATCCAACTATGGCTACACCTTC. The whole variable domain, filled in from reference TRBV7-8 and TRBJ1-2, reads GAGVSQSPRYKVAKRGQDVALRCDPISGHVSLFWYQQALGQGPEFLTYFQNEAQLDKSGLPSDRFFAERPEGSVSTLKIQRTQQEDSAVYLCASTLQGSNYGYTFGSGTRLTVV.

V and J are TRBV11-2 and TRBJ1-6, with D possibly matching TRBD1 (5 bases). Trimming stripped 5 bases from V and 8 bases from J, with 10 bases between. Germline V lookup: CDR1 SGHAT, CDR2 FQNNGV. The CDR3 extends over 13 amino acids. The CDR3 here is CASSPDTYSPLHF. As DNA, the CDR3 is TGTGCCAGCAGCCCGGACACCTATTCACCCCTCCACTTT.

The chain carries TRBV5-6 and TRBJ1-6; the D gene is possibly TRBD1 (5 bases). The germline CDR1 and CDR2 sequences are SGHDT and YYEEEE. This CDR3 is built from 15 residues. Between the trimmed V and J ends, which lost 1 base and 14 bases, there was a span of 19 bases. The CDR3 loop reads CASSLHDSRNSALHF. The DNA of the CDR3 is TGTGCCAGCAGCTTGCACGACAGCCGGAATTCGGCCCTCCACTTT.

V is TRBV6-5 and J is TRBJ1-5; a possible D gene is TRBD1 (6 bases). This CDR3 is 16 amino acids long. The germline V gene encodes CDR1 MNHEY and CDR2 SVGAGI. The germline V and J ends were trimmed by 0 bases and 2 bases, with 11 bases remaining between them. Here the CDR3 reads CASSYSSGDGNQPQHF. CDR3 coding DNA: TGTGCCAGCAGTTACTCGTCAGGGGATGGCAATCAGCCCCAGCATTTT.

This sequence joins TRBV2 and TRBJ1-2, with 7 bases identical to TRBD1. This CDR3 has 15 amino acids. The trim removed 3 bases at V and 4 bases at J, leaving 8 bases unmatched. CDR1 is SNHLY, CDR2 FYNNEI, per germline. The CDR3 region has the DNA TGTGCCAGCAGTGACAAGGGACAGTCCTTCTATGGCTACACCTTC. Translated: CASSDKGQSFYGYTF.

The chain carries TRBV5-5 and TRBJ2-3; TRBD2 is a possible D gene (6 bases). Deletions cut 3 bases from V and 0 bases from J, with 14 bases between. CDR1 is SGHKS and CDR2 is YYEKEE in the germline V gene (reference sequence). The CDR3 is 16 amino acids. The CDR3 DNA reads as TGTGCCAGCAGCTCCGGGACTGTAAAGAGCACAGATACGCAGTATTTT. Amino acid sequence: CASSSGTVKSTDTQYF.

This clone was picked up one time. The chain has TRBV7-9 and TRBJ1-2; 9 bases line up with TRBD1. After removal of 6 bases from V and 7 bases from J, the junction contained 21 bases not matched to a gene. The CDR3 spans 18 residues. Germline assignment: CDR1 SEHNR and CDR2 FQNEAQ (reference sequence). CDR3 sequence reads: CASRPGGTGFSAGRGYTF. In nucleotides, the CDR3 is TGTGCCAGCAGACCCGGCGGGACAGGGTTCAGCGCGGGTCGTGGCTACACCTTC.

V is TRBV5-6 and J is TRBJ2-5; 13 bases align to TRBD2. After removal of 3 bases from V and 2 bases from J, the junction contained 7 bases not matched to a gene. CDR1 SGHDT and CDR2 YYEEEE come from the germline V gene. There are 17 residues in the CDR3. The CDR3 DNA reads TGTGCCAGCAGCTACAGGACTAGCGGGGGCCGGCAAGAGACCCAGTACTTC. Amino acid sequence: CASSYRTSGGRQETQYF.

The chain uses TRBV11-2 and TRBJ1-5, with TRBD1 as a possible D gene (5 bases). V lost 1 base and J 3 bases, leaving 7 bases between the germline ends. Germline CDR1 and CDR2: SGHAT and FQNNGV. The CDR3 totals 14 residues. The DNA of the CDR3 is TGTGCCAGCAGCTTAGTAGGGGTCAATCAGCCCCAGCATTTT. This gives the protein CASSLVGVNQPQHF.

V is TRBV11-1 and J is TRBJ2-5; weak D call: TRBD2 (5 bases). CDR3 length equals 12 residues. Trimming took off 5 bases at V and 5 bases at J, with 9 bases between the two ends. Germline V gene data show CDR1 as SGHAT and CDR2 as FQDESV (reference sequence). The CDR3 reads CASSHGEETQYF. In DNA, the CDR3 is TGTGCCAGCAGCCACGGGGAGGAGACCCAGTACTTC.

The V call is TRBV28, the J call TRBJ1-2, with 7 bases fitting TRBD1. The CDR3 runs to 14 residues. CDR1 and CDR2 from the germline V gene are MDHEN and SYDVKM. V was clipped by 10 bases and J by 4 bases; unmatched bases: 12. CDR3 sequence: CATGTAITSYGYTF. CDR3 DNA sequence: TGTGCCACCGGGACAGCGATTACATCCTATGGCTACACCTTC.

V is TRBV5-1 and J is TRBJ2-3; possible D gene TRBD2, 7 bases. Germline V lookup: CDR1 SGHRS, CDR2 YFSETQ. Trimming cost V 3 bases and J 2 bases, with 16 bases left between them. The CDR3 runs to 16 residues. CDR3 nucleotides: TGCGCCAGCAGCTCCCTTCGGGGGGCCTCCACAGATACGCAGTATTTT. Translation gives CASSSLRGASTDTQYF. The full variable domain, rest sourced from reference TRBV5-1 and TRBJ2-3, is KAGVTQTPRYLIKTRGQQVTLSCSPISGHRSVSWYQQTPGQGLQFLFEYFSETQRNKGNFPGRFSGRQFSNSRSEMNVSTLELGDSALYLCASSSLRGASTDTQYFGPGTRLTVL.

The chain couples TRBV7-6 to TRBJ2-3; maybe TRBD2 (6 bases). The germline V gene has CDR1 SGHVS and CDR2 FNYEAQ. The germline V and J ends were trimmed by 1 base and 4 bases, with 15 bases remaining between them. The CDR3 runs to 16 residues. In DNA, the CDR3 is TGTGCCAGCAGCTTAGGGCTTCGCGGGGATCCAGATACGCAGTATTTT. It yields the protein CASSLGLRGDPDTQYF.

The chain carries TRBV5-7 and TRBJ2-7, with TRBD2 as a possible D gene (7 bases). TRBV5-7 is identified as an open reading frame with a role that is uncertain. V was cut by 4 bases and J by 6 bases, with 26 bases left in between. This CDR3 is built from 17 residues. In DNA form, the CDR3 reads TGTGCCAGCAGCAAGCCACTGGCGGGGGAGGGGGTAGGCGAGCAGTACTTC. Residues: CASSKPLAGEGVGEQYF.

This clone was picked up one time. CDR3 coding DNA: TGCGCCAGCAGCCAAGAAGGTTTTGGACAGGGGAGATATGGCTACACCTTC. This encodes CASSQEGFGQGRYGYTF. V gene TRBV4-1 combines with J gene TRBJ1-2; 9 positions agree with TRBD1. CDR3 length equals 17 residues. Germline V gene sequence: CDR1 MGHRA, CDR2 YSYEKL. The V gene end was trimmed by 0 bases and the J gene end by 5 bases; junction bases not matched to a gene: 10.